Shown below are 32 T cell receptor beta chains from a single sample sequenced in a study of blood T cell repertoires in COVID-19. Clones were read by immunoSEQ multiplex PCR, and TCRdb kept only the in-frame ones, dropping some. In the table there are some 320,000 clones, about nine tenths of which are singletons. Sequencing was performed on PBMCs or T cells enriched from blood (not recorded which). These receptors were obtained from a man aged 55 to 70 who had recovered from COVID-19.

The chain couples TRBV24-1 to TRBJ1-1, with a tentative D call TRBD1 (5 bases). The germline V and J ends were trimmed by 3 bases and 1 base, with 11 bases remaining between them. The CDR3 has 15 residues. CDR1 is KGHDR and CDR2 is SFDVKD in the germline V gene. In DNA, the CDR3 is TGTGCCACCAGTGATATCAGGGAATCGAACACTGAAGCTTTCTTT. It is translated as CATSDIRESNTEAFF.

This sequence joins TRBV19 and TRBJ1-1, with D perhaps TRBD1 (5 bases). V lost 0 bases and J 1 base, leaving 9 bases between the germline ends. Germline loops: CDR1 LNHDA, CDR2 SQIVND (reference sequence). This CDR3 has 15 amino acids. This chain's CDR3 is CASSIEGAPNTEAFF. DNA of the CDR3: TGTGCCAGTAGTATAGAAGGGGCACCGAACACTGAAGCTTTCTTT.

The chain carries TRBV5-5 and TRBJ1-2; D is uncertain. Germline V lookup: CDR1 SGHKS, CDR2 YYEKEE (reference sequence). V lost 4 bases and J lost 4, with 14 bases in between. The CDR3 is made up of 14 amino acids. CDR3 sequence (DNA): TGTGCCAGCAGCCCCAATAGTCTCGTCTATGGCTACACCTTC. It codes for CASSPNSLVYGYTF. Supplemented by reference TRBV5-5 and TRBJ1-2, the full variable domain reads DAGVTQSPTHLIKTRGQQVTLRCSPISGHKSVSWYQQVLGQGPQFIFQYYEKEERGRGNFPDRFSARQFPNYSSELNVNALLLGDSALYLCASSPNSLVYGYTFGSGTRLTVV.

The genes are TRBV5-6 and TRBJ2-3; possibly TRBD1 for D (5 bases). V lost 0 bases and J lost 2, with 19 bases in between. The CDR3 loop spans 18 amino acids. Germline-derived CDR1 and CDR2 are SGHDT and YYEEEE. In DNA form, the CDR3 reads TGTGCCAGCAGCTTGGTGACAGATTTGGCTGGCGACACAGATACGCAGTATTTT. Its protein is CASSLVTDLAGDTDTQYF.

Written as DNA, the CDR3 is TGTGCCAGCAGCCCCGGACAGCGCAATTCACCCCTCCACTTT. Translating gives CASSPGQRNSPLHF. The rearrangement links TRBV7-3 to TRBJ1-6, with D possibly TRBD1 on 6 matching bases. The V gene lost 5 bases and the J gene lost 7 bases, with 12 bases spanning the gap. CDR1 and CDR2 (germline): SGHTA, FQGTGA. The CDR3 runs to 14 residues.

V is TRBV3-1 (or the pseudogene TRBV3-2) and J is TRBJ1-6; D perhaps matches TRBD1 (5 bases). This CDR3 spans 15 amino acids. V lost 0 bases and J 7 bases, leaving 10 bases between the germline ends. Germline CDR1 and CDR2: LGHDT and YNNKEL (reference sequence). The CDR3 coding sequence is TGTGCCAGCAGCCAAGAGCAGGGTTGGAATTCACCCCTCCACTTT. Translation gives CASSQEQGWNSPLHF.

The chain carries TRBV4-1 and TRBJ2-3; TRBD2 is a possible D gene (6 bases). V was cut by 6 bases and J by 0 bases, with 10 bases left in between. The CDR3 is 14 residues long. Per the germline V gene, CDR1 is MGHRA and CDR2 is YSYEKL. The CDR3 DNA sequence: TGCGCCAGCAGGCGGGGTCCTAGCACAGATACGCAGTATTTT. This encodes CASRRGPSTDTQYF.

This clone was picked up a small number of times. The chain combines TRBV7-2 with TRBJ2-3; TRBD2 is a possible D gene (6 bases). The germline V gene encodes CDR1 SGHTA and CDR2 FQGNSA. V was clipped by 4 bases and J by 5 bases, with 16 bases between them. There are 15 residues in the CDR3. DNA of the CDR3: TGTGCCAGCAGCTGGCCAGGGCGGGGTGTAGATACGCAGTATTTT. As protein: CASSWPGRGVDTQYF.

A word on this clone: The sample contains more than one DNA sequence encoding this CDR3. The rearrangement joins TRBV5-1 to TRBJ2-3; 11 bases agree with TRBD2. The CDR3 runs 16 residues. CDR1 is SGHRS, CDR2 YFSETQ, per germline. With 4 bases clipped from V and 2 bases from J, the junction kept 6 bases outside the gene matches. CDR3 residues: CASSLRTSGPTDTQYF. Here the CDR3 DNA reads TGCGCCAGCAGCCTTAGGACTAGCGGGCCCACAGATACGCAGTATTTT.

This clone showed up just once. The chain couples TRBV11-3 to TRBJ1-1; D is uncertain. V lost 2 bases and J lost 7, with 11 bases in between. Germline V gives CDR1 SGHNT, CDR2 YENEEA. This CDR3 has 13 residues. DNA of the CDR3: TGTGCCAGCAGCTTAACAGACCTCAGTGAAGCTTTCTTT. This encodes CASSLTDLSEAFF.

The chain uses TRBV5-5 and TRBJ2-1, with 9 bases identical to TRBD2. Looked up from germline, CDR1 is SGHKS and CDR2 is YYEKEE (reference sequence). With V trimmed by 4 bases and J by 0 bases, 2 bases remained unmatched. The CDR3 is made up of 15 amino acids. Here the CDR3 reads CASSAGGTSYNEQFF. The DNA for the CDR3 is TGTGCCAGCAGCGCGGGGGGGACCTCCTACAATGAGCAGTTCTTC. The full variable domain, in which reference TRBV5-5 and TRBJ2-1 provide the parts outside the CDR3, is DAGVTQSPTHLIKTRGQQVTLRCSPISGHKSVSWYQQVLGQGPQFIFQYYEKEERGRGNFPDRFSARQFPNYSSELNVNALLLGDSALYLCASSAGGTSYNEQFFGPGTRLTVL.

This rearrangement joins TRBV7-3 to TRBJ2-5; a weak D match, TRBD1 (5 bases). Germline CDR1 reads SGHTA; CDR2 reads FQGTGA. The CDR3 covers 13 residues. V lost 2 bases to trimming and J lost 4 bases, with 8 bases between them. CDR3 DNA: TGTGCCAGCAGCTTACAGGGATTAGAGACCCAGTACTTC. This codes for CASSLQGLETQYF.

The V and J genes are TRBV15 and TRBJ2-3; D is ambiguous. Trimming took off 0 bases at V and 2 bases at J, with 21 bases between the two ends. CDR1 and CDR2 (germline): LNHNV, YYDKDF (reference sequence). There are 19 residues in the CDR3. The CDR3 nucleotides read TGTGCCACCAGCAGAGATAGTCTGTGGAGCCTCCGAGCCACAGATACGCAGTATTTT. Its translation: CATSRDSLWSLRATDTQYF.

CDR3 region: CASSPDRVEAFF. CDR3 DNA: TGTGCCAGCTCACCCGACAGGGTTGAAGCTTTCTTT. The rearrangement joins TRBV18 to TRBJ1-1, with TRBD1 matching over 7 bases. The CDR3 sequence is 12 residues long. Looked up from germline, CDR1 is KGHSH and CDR2 is LQKENI. V shed 3 bases and J 7 bases; nucleotides not matched to a gene: 2.

This clone has just one count. The DNA of the CDR3 is TGTGCCAGCAGTATTACTTTCAGGGTTGGCTATGGCTACACCTTC. Protein product: CASSITFRVGYGYTF. The rearrangement links TRBV6-5 to TRBJ1-2; tentative D call: TRBD1 (5 bases). V was cut by 5 bases and J by 4 bases, with 17 bases left in between. Per germline, CDR1 MNHEY and CDR2 SVGAGI. The length of the CDR3 is 15 residues.

V is TRBV4-2 and J is TRBJ1-1, with 11 bases aligning to TRBD1. The CDR3 runs 13 residues. CDR1 LGHNA and CDR2 YNFKEQ come from the germline V gene. After removal of 2 bases from V and 12 bases from J, the junction contained 5 bases not matched to a gene. The CDR3 sequence is CASSQSGQGVTFF. DNA of the CDR3: TGTGCCAGCAGCCAATCGGGACAGGGGGTAACTTTCTTT.

The CDR3 coding sequence is TGTGCCAGCAGCTATTCGACAGGGTTCTACACAAACACCATATATTTT. It translates to CASSYSTGFYTNTIYF. V is TRBV7-2 and J is TRBJ1-3; 7 bases are a match to TRBD1. This CDR3 spans 16 amino acids. In germline, CDR1 is SGHTA, CDR2 FQGNSA. V lost 4 bases and J lost 6; bases outside the gene matches: 12.

The rearrangement joins TRBV7-2 to TRBJ1-3, with D unresolved. The V end was cut by 5 bases, the J end by 0 bases, with 11 bases between. In germline, CDR1 is SGHTA, CDR2 FQGNSA. This CDR3 contains 15 residues. DNA for the CDR3: TGTGCCAGCAGCCCCCCCACAAGCTCTGGAAACACCATATATTTT. Translating gives CASSPPTSSGNTIYF.

To note about this clone: Within the sample, other DNA sequences also encode this same CDR3. The genes are TRBV27 and TRBJ2-7; 10 nucleotides align to TRBD1. The V and J ends lost 0 bases and 3 bases, in that order; junction bases with no gene match: 2. The CDR3 runs 15 residues. Per germline, CDR1 MNHEY and CDR2 SMNVEV (reference sequence). CDR3 DNA sequence: TGTGCCAGCAGTTTATCCGGACAGGGGGGCTACGAGCAGTACTTC. Residues: CASSLSGQGGYEQYF.

The chain links TRBV6-2 or TRBV6-3 to TRBJ1-3, with D hard to call. V lost 6 bases, J lost 3 bases, and 15 bases lay in between. The germline V gene encodes CDR1 MNHEY and CDR2 SVGEGT. The length of the CDR3 is 15 residues. The CDR3 coding sequence is TGTGCCAGCAGCGTCTCGTTCCCGGTTGGAAACACCATATATTTT. Amino acid sequence: CASSVSFPVGNTIYF.

The rearrangement links TRBV12-5 to TRBJ2-1, with 9 bases aligning to TRBD2. V gave up 2 bases and J gave up 1 base; unmatched junction bases: 0. The CDR3 is made up of 15 amino acids. The germline V gene encodes CDR1 LGHNT and CDR2 FRNRAP. Here the CDR3 DNA reads TGTGCTAGTGGTTTGAGCGGGAGGTCCTACAATGAGCAGTTCTTC. Translated: CASGLSGRSYNEQFF.

The gene calls are TRBV5-6 and TRBJ1-5; D is perhaps TRBD1 (6 bases). CDR1 is SGHDT, CDR2 YYEEEE, per germline. V gave up 6 bases and J gave up 6 bases, with 16 bases separating them. There are 14 residues in the CDR3. The CDR3 DNA reads TGTGCCAGCATCTCCCCAGGGGCCGGTCAGCCCCAGCATTTT. Residues: CASISPGAGQPQHF.

The chain links TRBV10-1 to TRBJ2-4, with a tentative D call TRBD1 (6 bases). Between the trimmed V and J ends, which lost 5 bases and 2 bases, there was a span of 10 bases. Germline lookup yields CDR1 WNHNN and CDR2 SYGVQD (reference sequence). CDR3 length equals 14 residues. The CDR3 here is CASSSQGTKNIQYF. CDR3 bases: TGCGCCAGCAGTTCACAGGGTACCAAAAACATTCAGTACTTC.

The chain employs TRBV11-2 and TRBJ1-2; D remains ambiguous. This CDR3 has 15 residues. Trimming shortened V by 5 bases and J by 4 bases, and 17 bases separated the two germline ends. Germline loops: CDR1 SGHAT, CDR2 FQNNGV. CDR3 coding DNA: TGTGCCAGCAGCCCCCGGGGTGGGCGGCTCTATGGCTACACCTTC. It translates to CASSPRGGRLYGYTF.

CDR3 coding DNA: TGTGCCAGCAGTATAACAGGGAATAGCAATCAGCCCCAGCATTTT. Protein: CASSITGNSNQPQHF. The rearrangement joins TRBV6-2 or TRBV6-3 to TRBJ1-5, with D perhaps matching TRBD1 (6 bases). This CDR3 region has 15 residues. Germline V gene data show CDR1 as MNHEY and CDR2 as SVGEGT. V shed 5 bases and J shed 0 bases, with 11 bases lying between them.

The chain carries TRBV27 and TRBJ2-7; D gene unclear. The germline CDR1 and CDR2 sequences are MNHEY and SMNVEV (reference sequence). The length of the CDR3 is 14 residues. V lost 5 bases and J 2 bases, leaving 13 bases between the germline ends. The DNA of the CDR3 is TGTGCCAGCAGTACAACGACAAAAACCTACGAGCAGTACTTC. Protein sequence: CASSTTTKTYEQYF.

This chain links TRBV5-4 with TRBJ1-1; D call uncertain. Looked up from germline, CDR1 is SGHNT and CDR2 is YYREEE (reference sequence). The CDR3 totals 12 residues. V lost 2 bases and J 6 bases, leaving 8 bases between the germline ends. Written as DNA, the CDR3 is TGTGCCAGCAGCTTCCCGGGTGCTGAAGCTTTCTTT. Amino acids: CASSFPGAEAFF.

The chain has TRBV5-4 and TRBJ2-1, with 8 bases fitting TRBD2. Germline CDR1 SGHNT, CDR2 YYREEE (reference sequence). CDR3 length: 15 amino acids. The J segment lost 4 bases and the V segment lost 0 bases, leaving 3 bases of the junction unmatched. CDR3 nucleotide sequence: TGTGCCAGCAGCTTGGTTGCGGGAGGATACAATGAGCAGTTCTTC. Amino acids: CASSLVAGGYNEQFF.

CDR3 coding DNA: TGCGCCAGCAGCCAGGTGGGGGGGACCGAAACCTACGAGCAGTACTTC. This translates into CASSQVGGTETYEQYF. The rearrangement links TRBV4-1 to TRBJ2-7, with 7 bases that match TRBD2. The length of the CDR3 is 16 residues. After removal of 3 bases from V and 2 bases from J, the junction contained 10 bases not matched to a gene. CDR1 and CDR2 (germline): MGHRA, YSYEKL.

The chain's CDR3 is CASSKHSGASTDTQYF. The CDR3 region has the DNA TGTGCCAGCAGCAAGCATAGCGGGGCGAGCACAGATACGCAGTATTTT. This chain joins TRBV7-8 and TRBJ2-3, with TRBD2 matching over 8 bases. Germline V CDR1 and CDR2: SGHVS, FQNEAQ. CDR3 length: 16 amino acids. V shed 5 bases, J shed 0 bases, and the junction held 7 bases outside the gene matches.

CDR3 DNA sequence: TGTGCCAGCAGCTTACGGGGCGGGAGGGCCTGGGAGCAGTACTTC. Amino acid sequence: CASSLRGGRAWEQYF. J is TRBJ2-7 and V is TRBV11-2, with TRBD2 matching over 9 bases. This CDR3 is built from 15 residues. V lost 2 bases to trimming and J lost 7 bases; unmatched junction nucleotides: 9. Germline V gives CDR1 SGHAT, CDR2 FQNNGV.

This chain joins TRBV5-4 and TRBJ2-3, with 8 nucleotides matching TRBD1. The junction had 6 bases not matched to a gene; V was cut back by 2 bases and J by 1 base. Germline CDR1 is SGHNT and CDR2 is YYREEE (reference sequence). The CDR3 is made up of 16 amino acids. Here the CDR3 DNA reads TGTGCCAGCAGCTTATACGGGACAGGACGCACAGATACGCAGTATTTT. It specifies CASSLYGTGRTDTQYF. The complete variable domain, with remaining parts taken from reference TRBV5-4 and TRBJ2-3, reads ETGVTQSPTHLIKTRGQQVTLRCSSQSGHNTVSWYQQALGQGPQFIFQYYREEENGRGNFPPRFSGLQFPNYSSELNVNALELDDSALYLCASSLYGTGRTDTQYFGPGTRLTVL.